The clone carrying this T cell receptor beta chain turned up a few times. The sample originates from a study of blood T cell repertoires in COVID-19. The CDR3 has 14 residues. Germline V gene data show CDR1 as SGHDT and CDR2 as YYEEEE. V lost 0 bases to trimming and J lost 6 bases, with 7 bases between them. Only in-frame clones appear in the TCRdb table, and some are missing; sequencing was by immunoSEQ multiplex PCR. The table lists over 300,000 clones, approximately 83% of them singletons. This sequence originates from a man aged 30 to 39 who had recovered from COVID-19. This sequence joins TRBV5-6 and TRBJ1-6; D unresolved. Sequences were obtained from PBMCs or T cells enriched from blood (not recorded which). The DNA for the CDR3 is TGTGCCAGCAGCTTGGCCAGAATTAATTCACCCCTCCACTTT. Encoded protein: CASSLARINSPLHF.